The subject of this entry is one T cell receptor beta chain. Its specificity is not known. The CDR3 consists of 14 residues. Trimming left V 0 bases short and J 3 bases short, with 7 bases between. The V gene's germline CDR1 is SGHRS and CDR2 YFSETQ. The data stem from a study of OX40 agonist ivuxolimab in advanced cancers. Study-wide context: As their treatment, patients were administered ivuxolimab, an agonistic anti-OX40 (CD134) antibody. General study results and limits: Clonal expansion in partial responders at 0.1-3.0 mg/kg ranked among the lowest.

Repertoires were generated with immunoSEQ multiplex PCR, while TCRdb's copy carries only in-frame clones and drops some. The table includes 90,000 to 120,000 clones, around 93% detected once. The receptor was derived from an adult with an advanced solid tumor such as melanoma, head and neck, liver or kidney cancer. The source was CD4+ or CD8+ T cells sorted from blood, collected in a trial of the OX40 agonist ivuxolimab. The J gene is TRBJ2-1, the V gene TRBV5-1; the D is unclear. The DNA of the CDR3 is TGCGCCAGCAGCTTGGGTCGGAACTACAATGAGCAGTTCTTC. Protein: CASSLGRNYNEQFF.